Below, 28 T cell receptor beta chains from the same sample are listed, as sequenced in a study of shared clonotypes between healthy human individuals. Some clones are missing from TCRdb's copy, which holds only in-frame ones; the method was immunoSEQ multiplex PCR. The sample includes about 1 million clones, about 74% of them seen just once. The sequencing input was memory CD4+ T cells sorted from blood. Subset of the sample: CD45RA-negative fraction. These receptors all come from a man younger than 35 in good health.

With respect to this clone: The sample carries other DNA sequences with the same CDR3. J is TRBJ2-1 and V is TRBV11-3, with D hard to call. CDR3 length: 13 amino acids. Germline CDR1 and CDR2: SGHNT and YENEEA. V shed 1 base and J shed 4 bases, with 5 bases lying between them. The CDR3 sequence: CASSLGVYNEQFF. The CDR3 bases are TGTGCCAGCAGCTTAGGGGTTTACAATGAGCAGTTCTTC. The full variable domain, with the rest looked up from reference TRBV11-3 and TRBJ2-1, is EAGVVQSPRYKIIEKKQPVAFWCNPISGHNTLYWYLQNLGQGPELLIRYENEEAVDDSQLPKDRFSAERLKGVDSTLKIQPAELGDSAVYLCASSLGVYNEQFFGPGTRLTVL.

This chain links TRBV27 with TRBJ2-2; D uncertain. This CDR3 comprises 14 residues. From germline, CDR1 is MNHEY and CDR2 SMNVEV (reference sequence). V lost 5 bases, J lost 4 bases, and 11 bases lay in between. CDR3: CASSQGATTGELFF. The CDR3 bases are TGTGCCAGCAGTCAAGGAGCGACCACCGGGGAGCTGTTTTTT.

The V gene is TRBV30, the J gene TRBJ2-5, with D hard to call. The closer fit of TRBJ2-7 to the DNA end suggests the J call may be wrong. Per the germline V gene, CDR1 is GTSNPN and CDR2 is SVGIG (reference sequence). This CDR3 region has 11 residues. The DNA of the CDR3 is TGTGCCTGGAGTACGTCGTACGAGCAGTACTTC. Its protein is CAWSTSYEQYF.

V usage is TRBV28 and J usage is TRBJ1-2; no reliable D call. The CDR3 sequence is 12 residues long. CDR1 and CDR2 (germline): MDHEN, SYDVKM. V was clipped by 8 bases and J by 4 bases, with 11 bases between them. DNA for the CDR3: TGTGCCAGCGGAGTGAAAACCTATGGCTACACCTTC. Translation gives CASGVKTYGYTF.

J is TRBJ1-1 and V is TRBV18; 8 nucleotides match TRBD1. The CDR3 length is 13 residues. V gave up 2 bases and J gave up 11 bases; unmatched junction bases: 7. Per the germline V gene, CDR1 is KGHSH and CDR2 is LQKENI. The CDR3 nucleotides read TGTGCCAGCTCACCAACAGGGGGAAGTGGGGCTTTCTTT. As protein: CASSPTGGSGAFF.

This clone came up a few times. The CDR3 sequence is CASKRGGENTGELFF. CDR3 coding DNA: TGCGCCAGCAAAAGGGGCGGGGAGAACACCGGGGAGCTGTTTTTT. J is TRBJ2-2 and V is TRBV5-1; a weak D match, TRBD2 (6 bases). This CDR3 contains 15 residues. The V gene lost 6 bases and the J gene lost 1 base, with 13 bases spanning the gap. Germline V gene sequence: CDR1 SGHRS, CDR2 YFSETQ.

This chain links TRBV5-1 with TRBJ2-2; TRBD1 might be the D (5 bases). V was trimmed by 7 bases and J by 3 bases, leaving 19 bases between them. Per the germline V gene, CDR1 is SGHRS and CDR2 is YFSETQ. This CDR3 has 16 residues. The CDR3: CASAPRAQTDTGELFF. The CDR3, as DNA: TGCGCCAGCGCGCCCAGGGCCCAAACGGACACCGGGGAGCTGTTTTTT.

The chain couples TRBV5-8 to TRBJ2-3; 9 positions agree with TRBD2. Germline V gene lookup returns CDR1 SGHTS and CDR2 YDEGEE. The CDR3 is 19 residues long. The junction had 14 bases not matched to a gene; V was cut back by 0 bases and J by 3 bases. CDR3 amino acids: CASSLERRVGGGATDTQYF. DNA of the CDR3: TGTGCCAGCAGCTTGGAGAGACGCGTGGGCGGGGGGGCGACAGATACGCAGTATTTT.

V usage is TRBV14 and J usage is TRBJ2-7; D is ambiguous. Germline lookup yields CDR1 SGHDN and CDR2 FVKESK. V gave up 3 bases and J gave up 5 bases, with 14 bases separating them. This CDR3 contains 14 residues. For the CDR3, the DNA is TGTGCCAGCAGCCACAACACGTACTGGGACGAGCAGTACTTC. Its translation: CASSHNTYWDEQYF.

The chain employs TRBV6-6 and TRBJ2-7; either TRBD1 or TRBD2 may supply D (5 bases each). This CDR3 has 14 amino acids. CDR1 and CDR2 (germline): MNHNY, SVGAGI (reference sequence). The V end lost 7 bases, the J end lost 6 bases, and 19 bases lay between the germline ends. This CDR3 is CASKNEGWQGEQYF. For the CDR3, the DNA is TGTGCCAGCAAAAACGAGGGGTGGCAGGGCGAGCAGTACTTC.

The V call is TRBV6-5, the J call TRBJ2-1; 7 nucleotides agree with TRBD2. Germline loops: CDR1 MNHEY, CDR2 SVGAGI. The ends lost 6 bases at V and 8 bases at J; junction bases unmatched: 10. The CDR3 runs to 14 residues. The CDR3 nucleotides read TGTGCCAGCAGCCGCGGGACTACCCGAGATGAGCAGTTCTTC. It encodes CASSRGTTRDEQFF.

The chain joins TRBV27 to TRBJ2-6, with D unclear. The V gene's germline CDR1 is MNHEY and CDR2 SMNVEV (reference sequence). The CDR3 has 16 residues. Trimming took off 2 bases at V and 0 bases at J, with 8 bases between the two ends. This chain's CDR3 is CASSLTRRSGANVLTF. CDR3 coding DNA: TGTGCCAGCAGTTTAACTCGTCGCTCTGGGGCCAACGTCCTGACTTTC.

In DNA form, the CDR3 reads TGTGCCACCTCGGGGGGACAGTCCAATCAGCCCCAGCATTTT. Its protein is CATSGGQSNQPQHF. The chain recombines TRBV15 with TRBJ1-5, with TRBD1 matching 7 bases. This CDR3 region has 14 residues. Per germline, CDR1 LNHNV and CDR2 YYDKDF (reference sequence). The V gene end was trimmed by 8 bases and the J gene end by 3 bases; junction bases not matched to a gene: 7. Variable domain in full (rest from reference TRBV15 and TRBJ1-5): DAMVIQNPRYQVTQFGKPVTLSCSQTLNHNVMYWYQQKSSQAPKLLFHYYDKDFNNEADTPDNFQSRRPNTSFCFLDIRSPGLGDTAMYLCATSGGQSNQPQHFGDGTRLSIL.

The chain combines TRBV2 with TRBJ2-1; 12 bases match TRBD2. The CDR3 totals 15 residues. The trim removed 8 bases at V and 0 bases at J, leaving 2 bases unmatched. CDR1 and CDR2 (germline): SNHLY, FYNNEI. DNA of the CDR3: TGTGCCAGCGGACTAGCGGGGAGCTCCTACAATGAGCAGTTCTTC. Encoded protein: CASGLAGSSYNEQFF.

The rearrangement uses TRBV6-6 and TRBJ2-5; 7 positions agree with TRBD2. This CDR3 has 16 residues. CDR1 and CDR2 from the germline V gene are MNHNY and SVGAGI (reference sequence). With V trimmed by 6 bases and J by 1 base, 11 bases remained unmatched. This CDR3 reads CASSRGAGVPQETQYF. DNA for the CDR3: TGTGCCAGCAGCCGTGGTGCGGGAGTACCCCAAGAGACCCAGTACTTC.

The table lists this clone with many counts. This chain uses TRBV11-1 with TRBJ1-2; TRBD1 is a possible D gene (5 bases). Germline CDR1 reads SGHAT; CDR2 reads FQDESV (reference sequence). The CDR3 is made up of 14 amino acids. V lost 2 bases to trimming and J lost 4 bases, with 11 bases between them. The CDR3 sequence is CASSLRGALYGYTF. DNA for the CDR3: TGTGCCAGCAGCTTAAGGGGAGCCCTCTATGGCTACACCTTC.

The table lists this clone with a few counts. The rearrangement uses TRBV21-1 and TRBJ1-2; TRBD1, as called in the table, went unchecked against the DNA. TRBV21-1 is an annotated pseudogene. CDR3 length: 12 amino acids. Written as DNA, the CDR3 is TGTGCCAGGGATACAGGGACCTATGGCTACACCTTC. Translating gives CARDTGTYGYTF.

The gene calls are TRBV7-2 and TRBJ1-1, with TRBD1 matching 7 bases. With V trimmed by 5 bases and J by 5 bases, 14 bases remained unmatched. Germline CDR1 and CDR2: SGHTA and FQGNSA. CDR3 size: 16 residues. The CDR3 loop reads CASSRTQQGRRTEAFF. CDR3 nucleotides: TGTGCCAGCAGCCGAACGCAACAGGGGAGAAGGACTGAAGCTTTCTTT. The full variable domain, with the rest looked up from reference TRBV7-2 and TRBJ1-1, is GAGVSQSPSNKVTEKGKDVELRCDPISGHTALYWYRQSLGQGLEFLIYFQGNSAPDKSGLPSDRFSAERTGGSVSTLTIQRTQQEDSAVYLCASSRTQQGRRTEAFFGQGTRLTVV.

The rearrangement joins TRBV10-1 to TRBJ2-4, with D possibly being TRBD2 (6 bases). V dropped 0 bases and J dropped 4 bases, with 7 bases sitting between them. CDR1 WNHNN and CDR2 SYGVQD come from the germline V gene (reference sequence). The CDR3 loop spans 14 amino acids. The CDR3 protein is CASSESRGKNIQYF. The CDR3 DNA is TGCGCCAGCAGTGAGTCTCGGGGGAAAAACATTCAGTACTTC.

V is TRBV2 and J is TRBJ2-5; D gene uncertain. The CDR3 consists of 15 residues. CDR1 is SNHLY and CDR2 is FYNNEI in the germline V gene. V was pared by 5 bases and J by 0 bases, with 13 bases between. CDR3 loop: CASSSYSPNQETQYF. The DNA of the CDR3 is TGTGCCAGCAGTTCCTATTCACCCAACCAAGAGACCCAGTACTTC.

The rearrangement joins TRBV15 to TRBJ2-4; D gene uncertain. Per germline, CDR1 LNHNV and CDR2 YYDKDF (reference sequence). The V and J ends lost 0 bases and 7 bases respectively, with 4 bases between them. The CDR3 has 12 residues. The CDR3 nucleotides read TGTGCCACCAGCAGAGACCGGAACATTCAGTACTTC. This gives the protein CATSRDRNIQYF.

The chain carries TRBV28 and TRBJ1-2; D not certain. The CDR3 totals 12 residues. Trimming pared 10 bases from V and 7 bases from J, leaving 16 bases between. Germline CDR1 MDHEN, CDR2 SYDVKM. This CDR3 reads CAIRSAASGYTF. The CDR3 region has the DNA TGTGCCATCAGAAGCGCAGCTAGTGGCTACACCTTC.

The genes are TRBV7-8 and TRBJ2-4, with 9 positions matching TRBD1. V lost 6 bases to trimming and J lost 8 bases; unmatched junction nucleotides: 11. The CDR3 loop spans 15 amino acids. Germline values: CDR1 SGHVS, CDR2 FQNEAQ. DNA for the CDR3: TGTGCCAGCAGATTGACAGGGGGACCTGGGGACATTCAGTACTTC. Protein sequence: CASRLTGGPGDIQYF.

This chain connects TRBV29-1 to TRBJ2-7; 9 bases fit TRBD1. V lost 4 bases, J lost 2 bases, and 6 bases stayed unmatched. The CDR3 covers 14 residues. Per germline, CDR1 SQVTM and CDR2 ANQGSEA. CDR3 coding DNA: TGCAGCGTTGTTCTCGGGACAGGGACCTACGAGCAGTACTTC. It translates to CSVVLGTGTYEQYF.

The gene calls are TRBV19 and TRBJ1-5; D is ambiguous. The V gene lost 10 bases and the J gene lost 13 bases, with 26 bases spanning the gap. The CDR3 runs 14 residues. The germline V gene has CDR1 LNHDA and CDR2 SQIVND (reference sequence). The DNA of the CDR3 is TGTGCCACCCAGGACGGCCGCTCCACCCGAACACAGCATTTT. Translated: CATQDGRSTRTQHF. Drawing the rest from reference TRBV19 and TRBJ1-5, the complete variable domain is DGGITQSPKYLFRKEGQNVTLSCEQNLNHDAMYWYRQDPGQGLRLIYYSQIVNDFQKGDIAEGYSVSREKKESFPLTVTSAQKNPTAFYLCATQDGRSTRTQHFGDGTRLSIL.

This clone was recorded a few times. The genes are TRBV4-1 and TRBJ2-7, with 8 bases matching TRBD2. V trimming: 5 bases; J trimming: 5 bases; junction bases outside the gene matches: 14. CDR3 length equals 16 residues. Germline lookup yields CDR1 MGHRA and CDR2 YSYEKL. CDR3 region: CASSGQMAGGEDEQYF. The CDR3, as DNA: TGCGCCAGCAGCGGACAAATGGCGGGGGGCGAGGACGAGCAGTACTTC.

The chain is built from TRBV20-1 and TRBJ2-1; D may be TRBD1 (5 bases). Germline values: CDR1 DFQATT, CDR2 SNEGSKA (reference sequence). This CDR3 is built from 11 residues. V gave up 6 bases and J gave up 8 bases, with 11 bases separating them. This CDR3 is CSAAGFDEQFF. The CDR3 DNA follows: TGCAGTGCCGCAGGGTTCGATGAGCAGTTCTTC.

Points on this clone: A much larger clone differs from this one at a single base, so this may be a read error. The V call is TRBV6-1, the J call TRBJ1-5; D not certain. The CDR3 is made up of 15 amino acids. V dropped 1 base and J dropped 0 bases, with 7 bases sitting between them. Germline assignment: CDR1 MNHNS and CDR2 SASEGT. The CDR3 DNA follows: TGTGCCAGCAGTGAAGGGGCAGATAGCAATCAGCCCCAGCATTTT. This translates into CASSEGADSNQPQHF.